This T cell receptor beta chain was retrieved from a study of T-cell reconstitution after alpha-beta-depleted transplantation in children. Germline loops: CDR1 SEHNR, CDR2 FQNEAQ (reference sequence). The ends were cut back, 11 bases at V and 3 bases at J, with 10 bases in the middle. The CDR3 has 11 amino acids. Using unique molecular identifiers, the investigators prepared the TCRbeta library. Each CDR3 protein is one row after TCRdb ran MiXCR on the PCR reads. This sample yields fewer than 550,000 distinct CDR3 sequences, of which roughly 16% are seen a single time; around 30% belongs to the top ten.

The clonotype comes from a boy under two years old who had a stem cell transplant for Wiskott-Aldrich syndrome, so the T cells may come from the graft donor. The rearrangement links TRBV7-9 to TRBJ1-2; D is undetermined. Source: PBMCs, mostly from graft donor cells, taken 360 days after TCRalphabeta/CD19-depleted stem cell transplant. The DNA for the CDR3 is TGTGCCGGGCAGAACTACTATGGCTACACCTTC. As protein: CAGQNYYGYTF.